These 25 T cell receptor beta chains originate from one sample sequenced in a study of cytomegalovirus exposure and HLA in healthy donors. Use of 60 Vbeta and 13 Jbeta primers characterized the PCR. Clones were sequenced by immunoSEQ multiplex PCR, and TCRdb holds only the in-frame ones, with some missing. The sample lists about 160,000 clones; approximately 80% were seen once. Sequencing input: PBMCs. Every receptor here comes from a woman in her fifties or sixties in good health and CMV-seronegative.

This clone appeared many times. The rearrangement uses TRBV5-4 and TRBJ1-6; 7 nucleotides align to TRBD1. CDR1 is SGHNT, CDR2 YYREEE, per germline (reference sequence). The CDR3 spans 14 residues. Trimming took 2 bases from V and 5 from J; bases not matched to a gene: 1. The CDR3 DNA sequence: TGTGCCAGCAGCTTCACAGGGGATAATTCACCCCTCCACTTT. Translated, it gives CASSFTGDNSPLHF.

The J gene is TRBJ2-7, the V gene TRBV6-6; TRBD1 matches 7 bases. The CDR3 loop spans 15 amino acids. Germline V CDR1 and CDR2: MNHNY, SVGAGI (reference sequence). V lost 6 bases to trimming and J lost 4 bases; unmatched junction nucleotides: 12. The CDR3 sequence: CASRRDRDRFYEQYF. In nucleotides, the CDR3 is TGTGCCAGCAGACGCGATCGGGACAGATTTTACGAGCAGTACTTC.

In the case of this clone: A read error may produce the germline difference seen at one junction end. Here the CDR3 reads CASTLGSYYNEQFF. In DNA form, the CDR3 reads TGTGCCAGCACCTTAGGGTCCTACTACAATGAGCAGTTCTTC. The chain uses TRBV7-9 and TRBJ2-1; the D is unclear. Germline V gene sequence: CDR1 SEHNR, CDR2 FQNEAQ (reference sequence). The CDR3 is 14 amino acids. The entire variable domain, with the rest obtained from reference TRBV7-9 and TRBJ2-1, is as follows: DTGVSQNPRHKITKRGQNVTFRCDPISEHNRLYWYRQTLGQGPEFLTYFQNEAQLEKSRLLSDRFSAERPKGSFSTLEIQRTEQGDSAMYLCASTLGSYYNEQFFGPGTRLTVL.

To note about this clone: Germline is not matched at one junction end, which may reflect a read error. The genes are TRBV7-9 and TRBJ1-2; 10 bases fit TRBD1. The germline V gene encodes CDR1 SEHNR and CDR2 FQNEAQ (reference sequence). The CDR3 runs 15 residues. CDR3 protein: CSSSLGTGDNYGYTF. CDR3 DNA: TGTTCCAGCAGCTTAGGGACAGGGGATAACTATGGCTACACCTTC.

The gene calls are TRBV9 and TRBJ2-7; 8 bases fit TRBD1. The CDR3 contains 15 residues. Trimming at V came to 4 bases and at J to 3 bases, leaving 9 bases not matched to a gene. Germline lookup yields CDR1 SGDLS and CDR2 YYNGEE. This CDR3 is CASSSHGTGSYEQYF. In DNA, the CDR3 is TGTGCCAGCAGCTCTCATGGGACAGGCAGCTACGAGCAGTACTTC.

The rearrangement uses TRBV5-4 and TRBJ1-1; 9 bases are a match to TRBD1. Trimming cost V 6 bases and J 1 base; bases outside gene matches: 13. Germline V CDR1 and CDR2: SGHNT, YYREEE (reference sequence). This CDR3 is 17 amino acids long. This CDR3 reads CASNPYGDRDSNTEAFF. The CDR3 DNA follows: TGTGCCAGCAACCCATACGGGGACAGGGACTCGAACACTGAAGCTTTCTTT.

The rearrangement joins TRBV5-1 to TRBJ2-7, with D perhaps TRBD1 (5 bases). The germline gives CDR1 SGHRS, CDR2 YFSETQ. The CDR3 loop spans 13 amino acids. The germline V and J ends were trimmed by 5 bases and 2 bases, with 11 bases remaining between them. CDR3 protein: CASRKQGAYEQYF. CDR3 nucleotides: TGCGCCAGCAGAAAACAAGGGGCCTACGAGCAGTACTTC.

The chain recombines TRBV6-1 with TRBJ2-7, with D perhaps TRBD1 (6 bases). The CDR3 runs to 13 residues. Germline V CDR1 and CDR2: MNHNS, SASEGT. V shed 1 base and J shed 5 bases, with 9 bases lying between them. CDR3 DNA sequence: TGTGCCAGCAGTGAAGGGGGACAAAACGAGCAGTACTTC. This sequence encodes CASSEGGQNEQYF.

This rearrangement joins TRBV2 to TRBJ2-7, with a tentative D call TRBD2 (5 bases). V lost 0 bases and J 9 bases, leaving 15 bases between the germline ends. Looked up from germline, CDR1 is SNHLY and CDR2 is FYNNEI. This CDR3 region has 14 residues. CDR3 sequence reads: CASSEALNPRVQYF. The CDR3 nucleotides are TGTGCCAGCAGTGAAGCTCTAAACCCGAGGGTGCAGTACTTC.

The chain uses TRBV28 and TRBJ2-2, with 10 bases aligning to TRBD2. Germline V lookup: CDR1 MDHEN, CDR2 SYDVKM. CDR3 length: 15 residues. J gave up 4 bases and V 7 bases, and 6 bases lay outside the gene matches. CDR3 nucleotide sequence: TGTGCCAGCACTCTAGCGGGAGAAACCACCGGGGAGCTGTTTTTT. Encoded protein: CASTLAGETTGELFF.

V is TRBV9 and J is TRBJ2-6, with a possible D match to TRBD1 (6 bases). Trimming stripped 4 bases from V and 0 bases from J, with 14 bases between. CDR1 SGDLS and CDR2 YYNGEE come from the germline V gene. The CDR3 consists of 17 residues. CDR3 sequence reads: CASSLQGFFSGANVLTF. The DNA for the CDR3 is TGTGCCAGCAGCCTACAGGGTTTCTTCTCTGGGGCCAACGTCCTGACTTTC.

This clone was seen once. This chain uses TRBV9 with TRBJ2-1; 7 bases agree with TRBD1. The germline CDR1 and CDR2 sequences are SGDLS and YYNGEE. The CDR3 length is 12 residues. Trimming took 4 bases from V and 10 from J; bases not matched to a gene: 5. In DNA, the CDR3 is TGTGCCAGCAGCCAATGGACAGGCGAGCAGTTCTTC. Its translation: CASSQWTGEQFF.

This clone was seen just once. CDR3 region: CASSLRSNIQYF. CDR3 DNA: TGTGCCAGCTCCTTGAGGAGTAACATTCAGTACTTC. The chain combines TRBV5-6 with TRBJ2-4; D unresolved. The germline V and J ends were trimmed by 7 bases and 7 bases, with 12 bases remaining between them. CDR3 length: 12 amino acids. From germline, CDR1 is SGHDT and CDR2 YYEEEE.

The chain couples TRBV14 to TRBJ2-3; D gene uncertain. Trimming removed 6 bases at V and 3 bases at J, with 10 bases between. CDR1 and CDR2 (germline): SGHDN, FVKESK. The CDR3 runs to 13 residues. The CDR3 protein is CASRAPRTDTQYF. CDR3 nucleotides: TGTGCCAGCAGGGCTCCCAGGACAGATACGCAGTATTTT.

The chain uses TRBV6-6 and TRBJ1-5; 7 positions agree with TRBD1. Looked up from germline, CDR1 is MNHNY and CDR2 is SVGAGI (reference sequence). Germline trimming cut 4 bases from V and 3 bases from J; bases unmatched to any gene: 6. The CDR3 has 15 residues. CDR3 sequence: CASSLGTDDNQPQHF. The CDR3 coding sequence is TGTGCCAGCAGTTTGGGGACAGATGACAATCAGCCCCAGCATTTT.

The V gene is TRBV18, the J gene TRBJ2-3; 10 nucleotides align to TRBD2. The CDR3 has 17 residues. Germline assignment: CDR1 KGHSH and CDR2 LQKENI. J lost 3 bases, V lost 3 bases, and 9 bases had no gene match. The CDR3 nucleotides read TGTGCCAGCTCACCCGGGGCTAGCGGGAGCGGGACAGATACGCAGTATTTT. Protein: CASSPGASGSGTDTQYF.

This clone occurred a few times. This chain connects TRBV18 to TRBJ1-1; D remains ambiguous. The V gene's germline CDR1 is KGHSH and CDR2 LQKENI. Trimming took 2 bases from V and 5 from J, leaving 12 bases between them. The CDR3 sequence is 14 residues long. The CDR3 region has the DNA TGTGCCAGCTCACCAGGAACATCGGGAACTGAAGCTTTCTTT. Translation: CASSPGTSGTEAFF. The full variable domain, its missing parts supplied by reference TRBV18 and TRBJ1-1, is NAGVMQNPRHLVRRRGQEARLRCSPMKGHSHVYWYRQLPEEGLKFMVYLQKENIIDESGMPKERFSAEFPKEGPSILRIQQVVRGDSAAYFCASSPGTSGTEAFFGQGTRLTVV.

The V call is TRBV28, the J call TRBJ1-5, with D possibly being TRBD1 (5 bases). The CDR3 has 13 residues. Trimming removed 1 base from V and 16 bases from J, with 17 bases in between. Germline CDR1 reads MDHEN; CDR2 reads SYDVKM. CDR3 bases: TGTGCCAGCAGTTTATCCCCCACACAGGAGGGACATTTT. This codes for CASSLSPTQEGHF.

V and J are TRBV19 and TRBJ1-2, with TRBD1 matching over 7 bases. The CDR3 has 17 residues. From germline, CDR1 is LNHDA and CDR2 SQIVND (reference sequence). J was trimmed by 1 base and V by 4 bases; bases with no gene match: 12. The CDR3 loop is CASSSDRAYVGNYGYTF. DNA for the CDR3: TGTGCCAGTAGTAGCGACAGGGCGTATGTCGGTAACTATGGCTACACCTTC. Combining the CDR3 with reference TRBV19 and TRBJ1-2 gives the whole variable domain DGGITQSPKYLFRKEGQNVTLSCEQNLNHDAMYWYRQDPGQGLRLIYYSQIVNDFQKGDIAEGYSVSREKKESFPLTVTSAQKNPTAFYLCASSSDRAYVGNYGYTFGSGTRLTVV.

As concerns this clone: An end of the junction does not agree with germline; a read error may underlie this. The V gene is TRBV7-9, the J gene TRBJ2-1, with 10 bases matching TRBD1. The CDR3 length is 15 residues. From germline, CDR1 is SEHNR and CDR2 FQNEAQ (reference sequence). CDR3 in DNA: TGTTCCAGCAGCCATGACCCGGGACAGGGGCTTGAGCAGTTCTTC. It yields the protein CSSSHDPGQGLEQFF.

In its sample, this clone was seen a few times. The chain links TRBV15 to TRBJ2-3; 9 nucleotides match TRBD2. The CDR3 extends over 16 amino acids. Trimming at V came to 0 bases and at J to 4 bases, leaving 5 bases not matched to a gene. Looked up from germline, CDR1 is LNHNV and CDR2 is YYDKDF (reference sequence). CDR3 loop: CATSRDVSGGPDTQYF. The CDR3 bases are TGTGCCACCAGCAGAGATGTAAGCGGGGGGCCAGATACGCAGTATTTT.

CDR3 amino acids: CSVVEAITGNEQFF. The CDR3 nucleotides read TGCAGCGTTGTCGAGGCTATCACAGGCAATGAGCAGTTCTTC. V gene TRBV29-1 combines with J gene TRBJ2-1, with D perhaps matching TRBD1 (5 bases). V dropped 4 bases and J dropped 6 bases, with 16 bases sitting between them. This CDR3 has 14 residues. Germline V gene sequence: CDR1 SQVTM, CDR2 ANQGSEA.

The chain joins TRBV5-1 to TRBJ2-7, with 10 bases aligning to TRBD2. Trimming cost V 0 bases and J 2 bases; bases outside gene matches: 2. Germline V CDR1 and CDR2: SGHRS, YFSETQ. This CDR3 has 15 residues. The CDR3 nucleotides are TGCGCCAGCAGCTTGGATGGGACTAGCGCCTACGAGCAGTACTTC. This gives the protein CASSLDGTSAYEQYF. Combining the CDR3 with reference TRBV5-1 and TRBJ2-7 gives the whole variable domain KAGVTQTPRYLIKTRGQQVTLSCSPISGHRSVSWYQQTPGQGLQFLFEYFSETQRNKGNFPGRFSGRQFSNSRSEMNVSTLELGDSALYLCASSLDGTSAYEQYFGPGTRLTVT.

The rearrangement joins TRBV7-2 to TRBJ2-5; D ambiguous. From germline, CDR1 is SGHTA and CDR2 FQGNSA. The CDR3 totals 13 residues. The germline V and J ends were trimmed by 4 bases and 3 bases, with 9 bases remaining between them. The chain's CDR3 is CASSSRLKETQYF. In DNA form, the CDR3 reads TGTGCCAGCAGCTCCCGACTGAAAGAGACCCAGTACTTC.

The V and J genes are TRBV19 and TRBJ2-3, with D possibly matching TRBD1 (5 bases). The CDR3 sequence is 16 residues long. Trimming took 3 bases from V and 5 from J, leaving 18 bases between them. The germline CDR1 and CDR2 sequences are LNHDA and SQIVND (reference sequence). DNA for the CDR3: TGTGCCAGTAGTATTTCAGGCGCAGGGAAAGGAGATACGCAGTATTTT. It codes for CASSISGAGKGDTQYF.